These 19 T cell receptor beta chains were sequenced from one sample in a study of early T cells in non-severe SARS-CoV-2 infection. TCRdb independently ran MiXCR on the 5' RACE reads; one entry per CDR3 protein. The table shows some 77,000 distinct CDR3 sequences, with around 12% occurring only once. The starting material was whole blood, obtained at baseline. All receptors come from an adult who was a healthcare worker with PCR-confirmed SARS-CoV-2 infection or an uninfected control (not recorded which). The donor label of this sample is uncertain.

This clonotype has just a few counts. V gene TRBV7-8 combines with J gene TRBJ2-5; D unclear. Trimming removed 8 bases at V and 3 bases at J, with 7 bases between. Germline loops: CDR1 SGHVS, CDR2 FQNEAQ. The CDR3 is made up of 11 amino acids. CDR3: CASLTEETQYF. The DNA of the CDR3 is TGTGCCAGCCTCACAGAAGAGACCCAGTACTTC.

This clonotype was picked up many times. The chain is built from TRBV10-2 and TRBJ1-5; D is possibly TRBD1 (5 bases). Germline V gives CDR1 WSHSY, CDR2 SAAADI. Trimming pared 9 bases from V and 4 bases from J, leaving 13 bases between. This CDR3 spans 13 amino acids. The CDR3 is CASVGEGNQPQHF. As DNA, the CDR3 is TGCGCCAGTGTTGGGGAGGGGAATCAGCCCCAGCATTTT.

This clonotype has ten or more counts. V gene TRBV7-6 combines with J gene TRBJ1-4; 11 bases match TRBD1. The J segment lost 1 base and the V segment lost 5 bases, leaving 3 bases of the junction unmatched. Germline V lookup: CDR1 SGHVS, CDR2 FNYEAQ. The CDR3 extends over 16 amino acids. CDR3 region: CASSRTGGRTNEKLFF. The DNA of the CDR3 is TGTGCCAGCAGCAGGACAGGGGGCAGAACTAATGAAAAACTGTTTTTT.

The chain employs TRBV6-1 and TRBJ1-5; 8 bases line up with TRBD1. The CDR3 is made up of 15 amino acids. Germline CDR1 and CDR2: MNHNS and SASEGT. Trimming took 7 bases from V and 6 from J; bases not matched to a gene: 11. The CDR3 DNA follows: TGTGCCAGCACCGAACAGGGGGTAGTTGGTCAGCCCCAGCATTTT. Its protein is CASTEQGVVGQPQHF.

The J gene is TRBJ2-6, the V gene TRBV7-9; D gene unclear. Trimming removed 2 bases from V and 2 bases from J, with 13 bases in between. This CDR3 contains 17 residues. Germline V gene lookup returns CDR1 SEHNR and CDR2 FQNEAQ (reference sequence). CDR3 amino acids: CASSLIDGIAGANVLTF. CDR3 bases: TGTGCCAGCAGCTTAATCGATGGCATAGCTGGGGCCAACGTCCTGACTTTC. Filled out from reference TRBV7-9 and TRBJ2-6, the complete variable domain reads DTGVSQNPRHKITKRGQNVTFRCDPISEHNRLYWYRQTLGQGPEFLTYFQNEAQLEKSRLLSDRFSAERPKGSFSTLEIQRTEQGDSAMYLCASSLIDGIAGANVLTFGAGSRLTVL.

There are many counts of this clonotype. This chain joins TRBV4-3 and TRBJ2-7; no clear D gene. The ends were cut back, 0 bases at V and 0 bases at J, with 6 bases in the middle. Germline CDR1 and CDR2: LGHNA and YSLEER. The CDR3 totals 14 residues. The CDR3 bases are TGCGCCAGCAGCCAAGAGGGCAGCTCCTACGAGCAGTACTTC. Residues: CASSQEGSSYEQYF.

This clonotype was found many times. CDR3 sequence reads: CATTRGQGKDTQYF. As DNA, the CDR3 is TGTGCCACCACTCGGGGACAGGGAAAAGATACGCAGTATTTT. The chain has TRBV7-9 and TRBJ2-3; 9 bases are a match to TRBD1. The CDR3 consists of 14 residues. The V segment lost 10 bases and the J segment 5 bases; nucleotides outside the gene matches: 10. Germline CDR1 and CDR2: SEHNR and FQNEAQ (reference sequence). The full variable domain, in which reference TRBV7-9 and TRBJ2-3 provide the parts outside the CDR3, is DTGVSQNPRHKITKRGQNVTFRCDPISEHNRLYWYRQTLGQGPEFLTYFQNEAQLEKSRLLSDRFSAERPKGSFSTLEIQRTEQGDSAMYLCATTRGQGKDTQYFGPGTRLTVL.

V and J are TRBV18 and TRBJ2-7; D unresolved. Between the trimmed V and J ends, which lost 6 bases and 7 bases, there was a span of 13 bases. From germline, CDR1 is KGHSH and CDR2 LQKENI. The CDR3 has 12 residues. The DNA for the CDR3 is TGTGCCAGCTCCCCAGCCAGTAGGGAGCAGTACTTC. This codes for CASSPASREQYF.

This clonotype was seen at least ten times. The chain combines TRBV27 with TRBJ1-1, with D unresolved. V lost 3 bases and J 3 bases, leaving 8 bases between the germline ends. CDR3 size: 13 residues. Germline CDR1 is MNHEY and CDR2 is SMNVEV (reference sequence). CDR3 coding DNA: TGTGCCAGCAGTTTTACGGGTGACACTGAAGCTTTCTTT. Its protein is CASSFTGDTEAFF.

This chain connects TRBV5-1 to TRBJ2-4, with D perhaps matching TRBD1 or TRBD2 (5 bases each). From germline, CDR1 is SGHRS and CDR2 YFSETQ. V gave up 4 bases and J gave up 7 bases, with 21 bases separating them. This CDR3 contains 16 residues. The CDR3 sequence is CASSPSGTPQDNIQYF. The CDR3 bases are TGCGCCAGCAGCCCATCAGGGACCCCCCAGGACAACATTCAGTACTTC.

On this clonotype itself: Relative to the germline gene, one junction end is altered; a read error may explain this. The CDR3 nucleotides are TGTGCCAGCAGCGCACGGGACTTGGTCTTC. Translation: CASSARDLVF. The chain links TRBV9 to TRBJ2-1; possibly TRBD2 for D (6 bases). Germline V CDR1 and CDR2: SGDLS, YYNGEE. This CDR3 has 10 amino acids.

This clonotype has ten or more counts. V is TRBV7-9 and J is TRBJ1-1, with 7 bases aligning to TRBD1. Germline CDR1 and CDR2: SEHNR and FQNEAQ (reference sequence). The CDR3 totals 14 residues. With 5 bases clipped from V and 5 bases from J, the junction kept 8 bases outside the gene matches. Here the CDR3 reads CASSPQGGGTEAFF. CDR3 nucleotides: TGTGCCAGCAGCCCCCAGGGGGGAGGGACTGAAGCTTTCTTT. The full variable domain, rest sourced from reference TRBV7-9 and TRBJ1-1, is DTGVSQNPRHKITKRGQNVTFRCDPISEHNRLYWYRQTLGQGPEFLTYFQNEAQLEKSRLLSDRFSAERPKGSFSTLEIQRTEQGDSAMYLCASSPQGGGTEAFFGQGTRLTVV.

To note about this clonotype: This may come from a read error, since a much larger clone is one base off. Here the CDR3 omits its conserved ending phenylalanine or tryptophan, so a read error is the likely source. The V call is TRBV6-4, the J call TRBJ1-6, with TRBD1 identical over 7 bases. J lost 11 bases, V lost 7 bases, and 11 bases had no gene match. Germline V gene data show CDR1 as MRHNA and CDR2 as SNTAGT. This CDR3 spans 14 amino acids. DNA for the CDR3: TGTGCCAGCACGCTCAGCCCGGGACAGCCACCCCTCCACTCT. Amino acid sequence: CASTLSPGQPPLHS.

The V and J genes are TRBV20-1 and TRBJ2-7; either TRBD1 or TRBD2 may supply D (7 bases each). CDR3 size: 14 residues. Germline values: CDR1 DFQATT, CDR2 SNEGSKA (reference sequence). Trimming removed 4 bases from V and 7 bases from J, with 20 bases in between. DNA for the CDR3: TGCAGTGCTACTAGCGGAGGGGGCCCTAGGGAGCAGTACTTC. Encoded protein: CSATSGGGPREQYF.

The rearrangement links TRBV20-1 to TRBJ2-1; no firm D call. This CDR3 spans 15 amino acids. Trimming left V 0 bases short and J 6 bases short, with 15 bases between. Per the germline V gene, CDR1 is DFQATT and CDR2 is SNEGSKA (reference sequence). The CDR3 DNA reads as TGCAGTGCTAGAGAGGGTGGCAGGCCCCGCAATGAGCAGTTCTTC. Its translation is CSAREGGRPRNEQFF.

This clonotype was seen a handful of times. This chain connects TRBV4-1 to TRBJ1-2; perhaps TRBD1 as D (5 bases). CDR3 length equals 14 residues. V was shortened by 1 base and J by 1 base, with 7 bases between the two germline ends. The germline V gene encodes CDR1 MGHRA and CDR2 YSYEKL. CDR3 loop: CASSQGQINYGYTF. The CDR3 bases are TGCGCCAGCAGCCAAGGACAGATTAACTATGGCTACACCTTC.

This clonotype was counted at least ten times. The chain couples TRBV7-3 to TRBJ2-3; 7 positions agree with TRBD2. The germline CDR1 and CDR2 sequences are SGHTA and FQGTGA. The CDR3 runs 17 residues. J was trimmed by 7 bases and V by 0 bases; bases with no gene match: 13. Written as DNA, the CDR3 is TGTGCCAGCAGCTTAACTCGTGACGGGGGGTTTGGTAATACGCAGTATTTT. It translates to CASSLTRDGGFGNTQYF. The full variable domain, completed using reference TRBV7-3 and TRBJ2-3, is GAGVSQTPSNKVTEKGKYVELRCDPISGHTALYWYRQSLGQGPEFLIYFQGTGAADDSGLPNDRFFAVRPEGSVSTLKIQRTERGDSAVYLCASSLTRDGGFGNTQYFGPGTRLTVL.

This clonotype has ten or more counts. This chain uses TRBV9 with TRBJ2-7; 7 nucleotides agree with TRBD2. The CDR3 is made up of 13 amino acids. Germline CDR1 and CDR2: SGDLS and YYNGEE. V shed 3 bases, J shed 2 bases, and the junction held 2 bases outside the gene matches. Here the CDR3 reads CASSAGLAYEQYF. The CDR3 DNA reads TGTGCCAGCAGCGCAGGACTAGCCTACGAGCAGTACTTC.

This clonotype was counted only a few times. The genes are TRBV4-3 and TRBJ2-3; D unclear. Trimming removed 4 bases from V and 2 bases from J, with 7 bases in between. CDR1 is LGHNA and CDR2 is YSLEER in the germline V gene. The CDR3 runs 13 residues. The CDR3 coding sequence is TGCGCCAGCAGCCGCCTGATCACAGATACGCAGTATTTT. It translates to CASSRLITDTQYF.